The clone carrying this T cell receptor (beta chain) has more than one count but fewer than ten. This record comes from a study of CD8+ T cells in alopecia areata. It was cDNA, reverse transcribed from extracted RNA, that served as the sequencing template. TCRdb's copy holds only in-frame clones and misses some; the assay was immunoSEQ multiplex PCR. In the table there are roughly 280,000 clones, about three fifths of which are singletons. Germline V CDR1 and CDR2: LNHDA, SQIVND (reference sequence). The CDR3 length is 15 residues. V lost 5 bases and J 4 bases, leaving 15 bases between the germline ends. Treatment given: oral pan-JAK inhibitor, 5-10 mg twice daily.

The chain has TRBV19 and TRBJ1-5, with D possibly TRBD1 on 5 matching bases. The source material was CD4+ T cells sorted from blood, sampled at week 52, from a patient treated with tofacitinib. This TCR was recovered from a human donor with alopecia areata. Here the CDR3 reads CASSSLGTGNQPQHF. The CDR3 DNA is TGTGCCAGTAGTTCTCTTGGGACGGGAAATCAGCCCCAGCATTTT.